One and the same sample provided the 20 T cell receptor beta chains below, sequenced in a study of blood T cell repertoires in COVID-19. The method was immunoSEQ multiplex PCR; TCRdb's version includes in-frame clones alone and lacks a portion of them. This table has around 190,000 clones, around 83% appearing once. Source material: peripheral blood. These receptors were taken from a human donor in a cohort sampled during active COVID-19.

The V call is TRBV27, the J call TRBJ1-3, with TRBD1 matching over 8 bases. J lost 2 bases, V lost 5 bases, and 8 bases had no gene match. Germline V gives CDR1 MNHEY, CDR2 SMNVEV (reference sequence). CDR3 length equals 16 residues. CDR3 sequence (DNA): TGTGCCAGCAGTCCTCGGCCAGGGGGCACTGGAAACACCATATATTTT. This encodes CASSPRPGGTGNTIYF.

The chain recombines TRBV2 with TRBJ1-5; a weak D match, TRBD1 (6 bases). The V end was cut by 2 bases, the J end by 1 base, with 12 bases between. Per the germline V gene, CDR1 is SNHLY and CDR2 is FYNNEI. The CDR3 spans 16 residues. The CDR3 DNA sequence: TGTGCCAGCAGTGAAAGGGCAGGGGTGAGCAATCAGCCCCAGCATTTT. It codes for CASSERAGVSNQPQHF.

The chain joins TRBV9 to TRBJ2-1; TRBD2 matches 7 bases. J gave up 4 bases and V 4 bases, and 5 bases lay outside the gene matches. The CDR3 has 14 amino acids. Germline CDR1 is SGDLS and CDR2 is YYNGEE. Here the CDR3 reads CASSPSGKYNEQFF. The CDR3 DNA reads as TGTGCCAGCAGCCCAAGCGGGAAGTACAATGAGCAGTTCTTC.

The chain recombines TRBV7-9 with TRBJ1-4; weak D call: TRBD1 (5 bases). This CDR3 is 13 amino acids long. V was cut by 3 bases and J by 8 bases, with 10 bases left in between. The germline V gene encodes CDR1 SEHNR and CDR2 FQNEAQ (reference sequence). In DNA, the CDR3 is TGTGCCAGCAGCTTGCAGGGCCGAGAAAAACTGTTTTTT. This translates into CASSLQGREKLFF.

The chain links TRBV2 to TRBJ2-7, with D perhaps matching TRBD2 (6 bases). V gave up 3 bases and J gave up 0 bases, with 9 bases separating them. CDR1 is SNHLY and CDR2 is FYNNEI in the germline V gene. This CDR3 has 14 residues. CDR3 in DNA: TGTGCCAGCAGTGAGTGGACTATCTCCTACGAGCAGTACTTC. Its translation: CASSEWTISYEQYF.

The V gene is TRBV11-2, the J gene TRBJ2-2; TRBD1 aligns across 8 bases. Germline V CDR1 and CDR2: SGHAT, FQNNGV. After removal of 1 base from V and 4 bases from J, the junction contained 5 bases not matched to a gene. The CDR3 spans 16 residues. The CDR3 nucleotides are TGTGCCAGCAGCTTAGTAGGACAGGGAGGCACCGGGGAGCTGTTTTTT. Translating gives CASSLVGQGGTGELFF.

The chain combines TRBV5-1 with TRBJ2-5, with 7 bases identical to TRBD2. The trim removed 4 bases at V and 6 bases at J, leaving 12 bases unmatched. This CDR3 spans 15 amino acids. Germline CDR1 and CDR2: SGHRS and YFSETQ. Here the CDR3 reads CASSPSSTSWKTQYF. CDR3 nucleotide sequence: TGCGCCAGCAGCCCCTCTTCGACTAGCTGGAAGACCCAGTACTTC.

V usage is TRBV2 and J usage is TRBJ1-5; no definite D call. Germline V gene data show CDR1 as SNHLY and CDR2 as FYNNEI. The CDR3 runs to 15 residues. Trimming removed 5 bases at V and 0 bases at J, with 11 bases between. The CDR3 DNA follows: TGTGCCAGCAGTCCTGGGAGTTATAGCAATCAGCCCCAGCATTTT. Encoded protein: CASSPGSYSNQPQHF.

J is TRBJ2-7 and V is TRBV6-5; weak D call: TRBD1 (5 bases). CDR1 is MNHEY, CDR2 SVGAGI, per germline. CDR3 size: 14 residues. The V end was cut by 3 bases, the J end by 5 bases, with 14 bases between. Written as DNA, the CDR3 is TGTGCCAGCAGTTATCAGTCCCAGGGTCACGAGCAGTACTTC. Translation gives CASSYQSQGHEQYF.

This sequence joins TRBV4-2 and TRBJ2-1; 10 positions agree with TRBD2. The CDR3 covers 15 residues. J lost 9 bases, V lost 6 bases, and 11 bases had no gene match. The germline V gene has CDR1 LGHNA and CDR2 YNFKEQ. DNA of the CDR3: TGTGCCAGCAGAGGGAGCGGGAGGGCCAGGAGTGAGCAGTTCTTC. It is translated as CASRGSGRARSEQFF.

The chain uses TRBV29-1 and TRBJ2-5; D is uncertain. The CDR3 contains 13 residues. Germline CDR1 and CDR2: SQVTM and ANQGSEA. Trimming took off 4 bases at V and 0 bases at J, with 9 bases between the two ends. CDR3 sequence (DNA): TGCAGCGTTGCCTCCTCGTACCAAGAGACCCAGTACTTC. Translation gives CSVASSYQETQYF.

The V gene is TRBV7-9, the J gene TRBJ2-2; 8 bases agree with TRBD2. Germline V CDR1 and CDR2: SEHNR, FQNEAQ (reference sequence). This CDR3 is 15 amino acids long. V gave up 5 bases and J gave up 7 bases; unmatched junction bases: 9. The chain's CDR3 is CASSRVSGSGGELFF. DNA of the CDR3: TGTGCCAGCAGCCGGGTGAGCGGGAGCGGCGGGGAGCTGTTTTTT.

This chain uses TRBV6-5 with TRBJ1-1; 8 bases fit TRBD1. The V and J ends lost 5 bases and 4 bases, in that order; junction bases with no gene match: 6. The germline gives CDR1 MNHEY, CDR2 SVGAGI. The CDR3 loop spans 14 amino acids. Here the CDR3 reads CASSPQTGATEAFF. The CDR3 bases are TGTGCCAGCAGTCCTCAGACAGGGGCCACTGAAGCTTTCTTT.

V gene TRBV27 combines with J gene TRBJ2-1; TRBD2 might be the D (5 bases). The ends were cut back, 0 bases at V and 1 base at J, with 13 bases in the middle. The CDR3 extends over 17 amino acids. Germline V gives CDR1 MNHEY, CDR2 SMNVEV (reference sequence). DNA of the CDR3: TGTGCCAGCAGTTTATCGCACGAGGGAGTGTCCTACAATGAGCAGTTCTTC. Protein: CASSLSHEGVSYNEQFF.

CDR3 protein: CASSLVAGPLLYNEQFF. The CDR3, as DNA: TGTGCCAGCAGCTTAGTTGCGGGGCCTCTCCTATACAATGAGCAGTTCTTC. V is TRBV7-2 and J is TRBJ2-1; maybe TRBD2 (6 bases). V was shortened by 1 base and J by 4 bases, with 17 bases between the two germline ends. Per germline, CDR1 SGHTA and CDR2 FQGNSA. The CDR3 totals 17 residues.

The chain carries TRBV5-1 and TRBJ2-7; TRBD1 aligns across 7 bases. CDR1 is SGHRS, CDR2 YFSETQ, per germline. J gave up 6 bases and V 4 bases, and 16 bases lay outside the gene matches. The CDR3 has 16 residues. In DNA form, the CDR3 reads TGCGCCAGCAGCCCGGGAAGGGGGCATGGTTTTCCCGAGCAGTACTTC. Translation: CASSPGRGHGFPEQYF. The full variable domain, its missing parts supplied by reference TRBV5-1 and TRBJ2-7, is KAGVTQTPRYLIKTRGQQVTLSCSPISGHRSVSWYQQTPGQGLQFLFEYFSETQRNKGNFPGRFSGRQFSNSRSEMNVSTLELGDSALYLCASSPGRGHGFPEQYFGPGTRLTVT.

This chain joins TRBV5-1 and TRBJ2-2; D possibly corresponds to TRBD1 (6 bases). In germline, CDR1 is SGHRS, CDR2 YFSETQ. V was shortened by 2 bases and J by 0 bases, with 8 bases between the two germline ends. This CDR3 has 15 residues. CDR3 coding DNA: TGCGCCAGCAGCTTACAGGGTTCGAACACCGGGGAGCTGTTTTTT. Translated: CASSLQGSNTGELFF.

J is TRBJ2-3 and V is TRBV11-2, with D possibly TRBD2 on 6 matching bases. The CDR3 has 13 residues. Trimming took off 4 bases at V and 7 bases at J, with 12 bases between the two ends. The germline CDR1 and CDR2 sequences are SGHAT and FQNNGV. The CDR3 DNA is TGTGCCAGCAGCTCGATCCTAGCGAATACGCAGTATTTT. It is translated as CASSSILANTQYF.

V is TRBV11-3 and J is TRBJ2-3, with 10 bases lining up with TRBD2. Losses at the gene ends were 0 bases for V and 1 base for J; bases not matched to a gene: 1. The CDR3 spans 16 residues. The germline V gene encodes CDR1 SGHNT and CDR2 YENEEA. The CDR3 region has the DNA TGTGCCAGCAGCTTAGATGGACTAGCGGGCACAGATACGCAGTATTTT. Its translation is CASSLDGLAGTDTQYF.

The table lists this clone with a count of one. The chain links TRBV19 to TRBJ2-7; D unresolved. The CDR3 spans 13 residues. V lost 1 base to trimming and J lost 3 bases, with 7 bases between them. The germline CDR1 and CDR2 sequences are LNHDA and SQIVND (reference sequence). CDR3 loop: CASSIGRDYEQYF. Written as DNA, the CDR3 is TGTGCCAGTAGTATAGGGAGAGACTACGAGCAGTACTTC.